These 9 T cell receptor beta chains originate from one sample sequenced in a study of shared clonotypes between healthy human individuals. The repertoire was sequenced with immunoSEQ multiplex PCR; TCRdb's copy has only in-frame clones and lacks some. The table lists 2 million to 3 million clones, approximately 93% of them singletons. The specimen sequenced was naive CD4+ T cells from PBMCs. Subset: CD45RA+ positively selected. Receptor source: a man younger than 35 in good health. Some clones in this sample may be carry-over from other donors' samples.

This chain uses TRBV5-1 with TRBJ1-1, with D perhaps matching TRBD1 (5 bases). The CDR3 has 16 residues. V was pared by 3 bases and J by 2 bases, with 17 bases between. Germline CDR1 SGHRS, CDR2 YFSETQ. The CDR3 here is CASSSGRALQNTEAFF. The CDR3 DNA reads as TGCGCCAGCAGCTCGGGCAGGGCCCTACAAAACACTGAAGCTTTCTTT. The entire variable domain, with the rest obtained from reference TRBV5-1 and TRBJ1-1, is as follows: KAGVTQTPRYLIKTRGQQVTLSCSPISGHRSVSWYQQTPGQGLQFLFEYFSETQRNKGNFPGRFSGRQFSNSRSEMNVSTLELGDSALYLCASSSGRALQNTEAFFGQGTRLTVV.

CDR3 region: CASSLARGSYNEQFF. DNA for the CDR3: TGTGCCAGCAGCTTAGCACGGGGCTCCTACAATGAGCAGTTCTTC. This rearrangement joins TRBV7-3 to TRBJ2-1, with D possibly TRBD2 on 5 matching bases. The germline CDR1 and CDR2 sequences are SGHTA and FQGTGA. The V gene lost 2 bases and the J gene lost 0 bases, with 8 bases spanning the gap. This CDR3 region has 15 residues. The full variable domain, its missing parts supplied by reference TRBV7-3 and TRBJ2-1, is GAGVSQTPSNKVTEKGKYVELRCDPISGHTALYWYRQSLGQGPEFLIYFQGTGAADDSGLPNDRFFAVRPEGSVSTLKIQRTERGDSAVYLCASSLARGSYNEQFFGPGTRLTVL.

This chain links TRBV6-1 with TRBJ1-2; 7 nucleotides match TRBD1. CDR3 size: 15 residues. Germline CDR1 and CDR2: MNHNS and SASEGT. J was trimmed by 4 bases and V by 1 base; bases with no gene match: 6. CDR3 loop: CASSEEGGQPYGYTF. The DNA of the CDR3 is TGTGCCAGCAGTGAAGAGGGGGGACAGCCCTATGGCTACACCTTC.

J is TRBJ1-5 and V is TRBV10-3; a weak D match, TRBD1 (5 bases). Trimming removed 6 bases at V and 1 base at J, with 10 bases between. The CDR3 is 14 residues long. The germline CDR1 and CDR2 sequences are ENHRY and SYGVKD. CDR3 bases: TGTGCCATCAGAGACAGTCCGAGCAATCAGCCCCAGCATTTT. Translated, it gives CAIRDSPSNQPQHF.

The rearrangement links TRBV29-1 to TRBJ1-1; 11 bases match TRBD1. Germline V CDR1 and CDR2: SQVTM, ANQGSEA. This CDR3 is 16 amino acids long. J lost 3 bases, V lost 8 bases, and 14 bases had no gene match. CDR3 protein: CSFFGQGANKDTEAFF. Here the CDR3 DNA reads TGCAGCTTCTTTGGACAGGGGGCAAATAAGGACACTGAAGCTTTCTTT.

The gene calls are TRBV6-5 and TRBJ2-1, with 12 positions matching TRBD2. V lost 6 bases to trimming and J lost 8 bases; unmatched junction nucleotides: 5. From germline, CDR1 is MNHEY and CDR2 SVGAGI. The CDR3 totals 14 residues. CDR3 coding DNA: TGTGCCAGCAGGACTAGCGGGAGTATCTATGAGCAGTTCTTC. This translates into CASRTSGSIYEQFF.

The chain couples TRBV19 to TRBJ1-1; possible D gene TRBD1, 6 bases. The germline gives CDR1 LNHDA, CDR2 SQIVND (reference sequence). V was shortened by 5 bases and J by 4 bases, with 23 bases between the two germline ends. CDR3 size: 17 residues. The CDR3 sequence: CASSFRRYRAGGTEAFF. The CDR3 DNA reads as TGTGCCAGTAGTTTTCGACGATACAGGGCGGGCGGCACTGAAGCTTTCTTT.

The CDR3 spells CAIRSTASGKNTGELFF. For the CDR3, the DNA is TGTGCCATCAGGTCGACGGCTAGCGGAAAGAACACCGGGGAGCTGTTTTTT. This chain connects TRBV10-3 to TRBJ2-2, with 7 positions matching TRBD2. Germline V gene data show CDR1 as ENHRY and CDR2 as SYGVKD. The CDR3 consists of 17 residues. With V trimmed by 6 bases and J by 1 base, 11 bases remained unmatched.

V usage is TRBV14 and J usage is TRBJ2-7; 12 bases match TRBD1. The CDR3 consists of 15 residues. With 6 bases clipped from V and 7 bases from J, the junction kept 10 bases outside the gene matches. Per germline, CDR1 SGHDN and CDR2 FVKESK. In DNA, the CDR3 is TGTGCCAGCAGTCGGGACAGGGGGCGTCGTTGGGAGCAGTACTTC. Translation: CASSRDRGRRWEQYF.